This T cell receptor (beta chain) was identified in a study of T cell repertoires and HLA-DP antigens. General observations from the study: Sorted CD137+ clonality was approximately 0.42 for both alloantigens, versus approximately 0.04 pre-culture.

Method: immunoSEQ multiplex PCR; TCRdb's copy keeps in-frame clones and lacks some. The repertoire includes around 90,000 clones, roughly 86% of them detected once, and 1.5% to 2% sits in the top ten. This CDR3 comprises 16 residues. Germline V gene sequence: CDR1 LNHDA, CDR2 SQIVND (reference sequence). V dropped 2 bases and J dropped 0 bases, with 13 bases sitting between them. With respect to this clone: Its antigen remains unidentified.

The receptor comes from a middle-aged man in good health and CMV-seronegative. The J gene is TRBJ1-1, the V gene TRBV19, with D uncertain. Source material: CD4+ T cells from PBMCs. The CDR3 bases are TGTGCCAGTAGTATAAACCCCTTTGGTTTGAACACTGAAGCTTTCTTT. It codes for CASSINPFGLNTEAFF.